This T cell receptor (beta chain) was observed in a study of long-term antiretroviral therapy in people with HIV. Survey-level resolution applied to immunoSEQ assay v3.0. Samples were sequenced targeting about 40,000-50,000 T-cell genomes each. The assay was immunoSEQ multiplex PCR, and TCRdb's table has in-frame clones only and misses some. The data show 28,000 or so clones, with approximately 85% seen just once and approximately 3.6% held by the top ten. Findings and caveats of the study: Against controls, HIV repertoires showed narrower ranges of CDR3 length. Clonal expansions arising prior to ART prevailed in the repertoire at every time point.

V gave up 3 bases and J gave up 5 bases, with 14 bases separating them. This CDR3 is 14 amino acids long. Germline V gene lookup returns CDR1 MNHEY and CDR2 SMNVEV (reference sequence). About this clone: Its antigen is still unknown.

The study drew at least one pre-ART and at least two post-ART PBMC samples from every donor. The sample was unsorted PBMCs, taken 0.8 years before starting antiretroviral therapy. The rearrangement uses TRBV27 and TRBJ2-7, with TRBD2 as a possible D gene (6 bases). The sequence derives from a young man with HIV. Here the CDR3 DNA reads TGTGCCAGCAGTTTGGGCGGGATACCTGACGAGCAGTACTTC. This codes for CASSLGGIPDEQYF.